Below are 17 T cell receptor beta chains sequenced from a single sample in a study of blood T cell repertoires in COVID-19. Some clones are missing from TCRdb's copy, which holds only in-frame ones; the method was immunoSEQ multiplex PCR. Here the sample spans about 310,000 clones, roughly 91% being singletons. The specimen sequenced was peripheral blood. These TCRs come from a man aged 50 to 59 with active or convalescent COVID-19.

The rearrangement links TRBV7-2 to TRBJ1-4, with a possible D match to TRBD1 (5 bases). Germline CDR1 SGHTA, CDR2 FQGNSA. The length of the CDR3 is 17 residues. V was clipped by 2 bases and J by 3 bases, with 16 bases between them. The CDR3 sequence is CASSLRGWEGSNEKLFF. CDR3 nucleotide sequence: TGTGCCAGCAGCTTACGGGGGTGGGAAGGGTCTAATGAAAAACTGTTTTTT. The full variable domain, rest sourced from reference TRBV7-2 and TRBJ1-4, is GAGVSQSPSNKVTEKGKDVELRCDPISGHTALYWYRQSLGQGLEFLIYFQGNSAPDKSGLPSDRFSAERTGGSVSTLTIQRTQQEDSAVYLCASSLRGWEGSNEKLFFGSGTQLSVL.

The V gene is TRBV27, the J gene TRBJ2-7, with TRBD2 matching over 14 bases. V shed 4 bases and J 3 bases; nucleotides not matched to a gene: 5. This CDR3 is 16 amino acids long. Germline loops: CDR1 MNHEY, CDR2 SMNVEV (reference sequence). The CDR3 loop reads CASSSSGTSGSYEQYF. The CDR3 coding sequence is TGTGCCAGCAGTTCCTCCGGGACTAGCGGGAGCTACGAGCAGTACTTC.

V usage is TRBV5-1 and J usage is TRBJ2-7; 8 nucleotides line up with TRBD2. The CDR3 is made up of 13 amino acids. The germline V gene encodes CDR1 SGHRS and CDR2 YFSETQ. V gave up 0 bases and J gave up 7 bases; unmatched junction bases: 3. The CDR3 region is CASSLAGGAEQYF. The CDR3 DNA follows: TGCGCCAGCAGCTTGGCGGGGGGGGCAGAGCAGTACTTC.

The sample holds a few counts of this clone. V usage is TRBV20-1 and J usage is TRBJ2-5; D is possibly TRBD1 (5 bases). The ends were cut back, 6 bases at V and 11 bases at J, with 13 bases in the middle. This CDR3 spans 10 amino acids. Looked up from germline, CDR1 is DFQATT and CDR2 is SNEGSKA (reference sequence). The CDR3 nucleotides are TGCAGTGCAAATAACAGGTCGCAGTACTTC. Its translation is CSANNRSQYF.

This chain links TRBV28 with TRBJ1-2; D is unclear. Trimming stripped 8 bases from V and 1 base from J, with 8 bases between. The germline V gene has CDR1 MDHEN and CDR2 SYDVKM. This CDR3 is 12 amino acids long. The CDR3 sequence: CASSSGNYGYTF. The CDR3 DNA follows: TGTGCCAGCTCTTCGGGTAACTATGGCTACACCTTC.

CDR3 sequence (DNA): TGTGCCAGCAGTCCAACCGGGACAGCACAATATGGCTACACCTTC. This translates into CASSPTGTAQYGYTF. The chain joins TRBV28 to TRBJ1-2; 7 nucleotides agree with TRBD1. From germline, CDR1 is MDHEN and CDR2 SYDVKM. The trim removed 5 bases at V and 5 bases at J, leaving 11 bases unmatched. The CDR3 sequence is 15 residues long.

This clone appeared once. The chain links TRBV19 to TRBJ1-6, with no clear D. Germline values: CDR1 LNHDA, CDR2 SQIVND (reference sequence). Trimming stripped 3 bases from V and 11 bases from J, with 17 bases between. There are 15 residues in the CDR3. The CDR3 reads CASSIHRAQVAPLHF. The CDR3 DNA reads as TGTGCCAGTAGTATCCACAGAGCTCAGGTGGCACCCCTCCACTTT.

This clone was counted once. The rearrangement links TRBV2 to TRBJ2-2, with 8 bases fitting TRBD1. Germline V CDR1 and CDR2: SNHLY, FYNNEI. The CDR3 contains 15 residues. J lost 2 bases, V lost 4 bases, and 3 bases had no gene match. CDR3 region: CASSADRVNTGELFF. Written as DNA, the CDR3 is TGTGCCAGCAGTGCGGACAGGGTCAACACCGGGGAGCTGTTTTTT.

The chain's CDR3 is CASTGGGEAYNEQFF. DNA for the CDR3: TGTGCCAGCACTGGGGGAGGGGAGGCCTACAATGAGCAGTTCTTC. This chain connects TRBV28 to TRBJ2-1; 7 nucleotides match TRBD2. The CDR3 consists of 15 residues. The V segment lost 7 bases and the J segment 2 bases; nucleotides outside the gene matches: 8. Looked up from germline, CDR1 is MDHEN and CDR2 is SYDVKM.

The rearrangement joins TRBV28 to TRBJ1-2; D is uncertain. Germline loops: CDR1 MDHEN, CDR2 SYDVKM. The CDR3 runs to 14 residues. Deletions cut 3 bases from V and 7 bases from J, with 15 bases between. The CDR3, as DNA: TGTGCCAGCAGTTTGCCCGCCACGGGAGGTGGCTACACCTTC. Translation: CASSLPATGGGYTF.

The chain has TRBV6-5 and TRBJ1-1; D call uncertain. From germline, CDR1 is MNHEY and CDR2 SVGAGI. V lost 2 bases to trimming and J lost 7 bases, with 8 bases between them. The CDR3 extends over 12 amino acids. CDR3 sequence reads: CASSYGEREAFF. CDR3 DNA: TGTGCCAGCAGTTACGGGGAGCGTGAAGCTTTCTTT.

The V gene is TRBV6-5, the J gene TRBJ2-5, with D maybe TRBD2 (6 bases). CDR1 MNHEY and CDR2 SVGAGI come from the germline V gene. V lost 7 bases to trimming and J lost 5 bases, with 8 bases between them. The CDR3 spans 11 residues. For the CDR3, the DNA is TGTGCCAGCACTCGGGGGGAGACCCAGTACTTC. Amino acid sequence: CASTRGETQYF.

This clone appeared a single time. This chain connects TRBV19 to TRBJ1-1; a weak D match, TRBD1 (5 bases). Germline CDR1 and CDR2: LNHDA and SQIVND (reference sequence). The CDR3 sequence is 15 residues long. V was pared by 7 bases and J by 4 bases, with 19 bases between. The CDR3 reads CASIGVAGLGTEAFF. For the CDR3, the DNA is TGTGCCAGTATTGGGGTAGCGGGGCTGGGCACTGAAGCTTTCTTT.

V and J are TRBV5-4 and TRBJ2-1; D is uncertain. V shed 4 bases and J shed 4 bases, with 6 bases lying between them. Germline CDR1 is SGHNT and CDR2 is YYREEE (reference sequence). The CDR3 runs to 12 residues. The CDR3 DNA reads TGTGCCAGCAGCAGTACATACAATGAGCAGTTCTTC. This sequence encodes CASSSTYNEQFF.

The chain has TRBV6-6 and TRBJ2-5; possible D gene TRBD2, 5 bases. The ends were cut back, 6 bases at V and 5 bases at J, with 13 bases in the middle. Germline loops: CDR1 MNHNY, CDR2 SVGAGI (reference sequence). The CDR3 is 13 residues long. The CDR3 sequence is CASRNLAQETQYF. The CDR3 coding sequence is TGTGCCAGCAGGAACCTAGCTCAGGAGACCCAGTACTTC.

Written as DNA, the CDR3 is TGCGCCAGCAGCTTGAAGCGGGAGGAGACCCAGTACTTC. This codes for CASSLKREETQYF. V is TRBV5-1 and J is TRBJ2-5; 8 bases map to TRBD2. V was clipped by 1 base and J by 5 bases; unmatched bases: 1. Germline CDR1 is SGHRS and CDR2 is YFSETQ. CDR3 length equals 13 residues.

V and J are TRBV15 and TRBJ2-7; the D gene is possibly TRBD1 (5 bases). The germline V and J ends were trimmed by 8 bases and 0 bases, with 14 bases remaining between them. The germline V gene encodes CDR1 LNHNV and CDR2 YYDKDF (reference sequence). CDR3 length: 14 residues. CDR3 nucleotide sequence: TGTGCCACCCGACAGATAAAAAACTCCTACGAGCAGTACTTC. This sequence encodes CATRQIKNSYEQYF.